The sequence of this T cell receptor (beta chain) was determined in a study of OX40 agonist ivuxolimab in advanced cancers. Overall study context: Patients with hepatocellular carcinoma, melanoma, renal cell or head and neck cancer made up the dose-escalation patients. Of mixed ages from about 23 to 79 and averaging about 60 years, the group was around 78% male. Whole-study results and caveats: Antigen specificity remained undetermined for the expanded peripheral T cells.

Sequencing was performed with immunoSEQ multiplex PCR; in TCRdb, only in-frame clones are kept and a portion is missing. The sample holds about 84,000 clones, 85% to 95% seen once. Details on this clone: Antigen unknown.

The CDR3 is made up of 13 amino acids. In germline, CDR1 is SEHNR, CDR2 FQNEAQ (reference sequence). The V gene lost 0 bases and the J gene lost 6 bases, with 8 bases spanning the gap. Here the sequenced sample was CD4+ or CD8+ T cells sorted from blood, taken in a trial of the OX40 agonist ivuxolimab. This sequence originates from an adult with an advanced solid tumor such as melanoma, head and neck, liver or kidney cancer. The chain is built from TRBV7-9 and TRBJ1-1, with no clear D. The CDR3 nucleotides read TGTGCCAGCAGCTTAGCGCATGGGGCTGAAGCTTTCTTT. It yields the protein CASSLAHGAEAFF.